The 18 T cell receptor beta chains in this list originate from one sample, sequenced in a study of T cell changes during pregnancy in multiple sclerosis. Libraries were prepared by immunoSEQ multiplex PCR; TCRdb keeps only in-frame clonotypes and omits some of them. Of about 80,000 clones listed, 94% are singletons. This sample comprised peripheral blood, obtained in the third trimester of pregnancy. Receptors were obtained from a female donor with multiple sclerosis, enrolled in a pregnancy study.

This rearrangement joins TRBV11-2 to TRBJ1-4; TRBD1 is a possible D gene (5 bases). V shed 1 base and J shed 7 bases, with 19 bases lying between them. The V gene's germline CDR1 is SGHAT and CDR2 FQNNGV. This CDR3 comprises 17 residues. The CDR3 DNA is TGTGCCAGCAGCTTAGCCGGCGGGGCCCCGGTCTTTGAAAAACTGTTTTTT. Protein product: CASSLAGGAPVFEKLFF.

J is TRBJ2-5 and V is TRBV4-2, with unresolved D. The CDR3 totals 14 residues. CDR1 LGHNA and CDR2 YNFKEQ come from the germline V gene. Trimming removed 0 bases from V and 9 bases from J, with 14 bases in between. CDR3 amino acids: CASSQDVLERSQYF. The CDR3, as DNA: TGTGCCAGCAGCCAAGATGTTTTGGAGCGCTCCCAGTACTTC.

The chain links TRBV6-5 to TRBJ2-1; D call uncertain. CDR1 is MNHEY, CDR2 SVGAGI, per germline. Trimming removed 7 bases at V and 10 bases at J, with 26 bases between. The CDR3 is 16 residues long. CDR3 nucleotides: TGTGCCAGCACTTATGCGCTCCACGCACCCGGTAACGAGCAGTTCTTC. This codes for CASTYALHAPGNEQFF.

V is TRBV7-9 and J is TRBJ1-2, with D unresolved. Germline loops: CDR1 SEHNR, CDR2 FQNEAQ (reference sequence). This CDR3 has 13 amino acids. With 0 bases removed from V and 2 bases from J, the gap between germline ends came to 4 bases. CDR3 in amino acids: CASSLAGNYGYTF. DNA of the CDR3: TGTGCCAGCAGCTTAGCCGGGAACTATGGCTACACCTTC.

The rearrangement links TRBV30 to TRBJ2-5, with a tentative D call TRBD1 (5 bases). In germline, CDR1 is GTSNPN, CDR2 SVGIG (reference sequence). The ends were cut back, 1 base at V and 5 bases at J, with 23 bases in the middle. This CDR3 contains 17 residues. This CDR3 is CAWSAGSARVTRETQYF. The CDR3 DNA is TGTGCCTGGAGTGCCGGTTCGGCCAGGGTTACTCGGGAGACCCAGTACTTC.

The chain combines TRBV27 with TRBJ1-2, with D uncertain. Germline CDR1 reads MNHEY; CDR2 reads SMNVEV (reference sequence). Trimming left V 4 bases short and J 5 bases short, with 17 bases between. CDR3 length equals 15 residues. The CDR3 protein is CASSWREGGIYGYTF. The CDR3, as DNA: TGTGCCAGCAGTTGGCGGGAGGGTGGGATTTATGGCTACACCTTC.

The chain uses TRBV9 and TRBJ1-4, with D maybe TRBD1 (5 bases). In germline, CDR1 is SGDLS, CDR2 YYNGEE. Trimming pared 6 bases from V and 7 bases from J, leaving 13 bases between. The CDR3 is 13 amino acids. The CDR3 loop reads CASTGGGSEKLFF. The DNA for the CDR3 is TGTGCCAGCACCGGGGGAGGGAGTGAAAAACTGTTTTTT.

This clone has only one observation. The rearrangement joins TRBV5-1 to TRBJ2-5; unclear D gene. The CDR3 spans 13 residues. The germline V gene encodes CDR1 SGHRS and CDR2 YFSETQ. Deletions cut 0 bases from V and 4 bases from J, with 7 bases between. The CDR3 DNA reads TGCGCCAGCAGCTTGGCTTCGGGAGAGACCCAGTACTTC. It translates to CASSLASGETQYF.

The gene calls are TRBV11-3 and TRBJ2-1; tentatively, D is TRBD1 (5 bases). CDR3 length equals 13 residues. The germline CDR1 and CDR2 sequences are SGHNT and YENEEA. V lost 3 bases to trimming and J lost 8 bases, with 11 bases between them. This CDR3 is CASSLAGWDEQFF. The DNA for the CDR3 is TGTGCCAGCAGCTTGGCAGGGTGGGATGAGCAGTTCTTC.

This clone was counted between two and nine times. The chain uses TRBV7-2 and TRBJ1-4; D gene unclear. In germline, CDR1 is SGHTA, CDR2 FQGNSA. V was shortened by 5 bases and J by 0 bases, with 7 bases between the two germline ends. This CDR3 has 14 amino acids. The CDR3 spells CASSVTATNEKLFF. Written as DNA, the CDR3 is TGTGCCAGCAGCGTAACAGCAACTAATGAAAAACTGTTTTTT.

The chain recombines TRBV27 with TRBJ1-3; 7 bases are shared with TRBD1. V trimming: 5 bases; J trimming: 7 bases; junction bases outside the gene matches: 8. CDR1 and CDR2 from the germline V gene are MNHEY and SMNVEV (reference sequence). The CDR3 extends over 14 amino acids. The CDR3 spells CASSETGRYNTIYF. The DNA of the CDR3 is TGTGCCAGCAGTGAGACAGGGAGGTATAACACCATATATTTT.

The V call is TRBV7-3, the J call TRBJ2-3; D uncertain. Between the trimmed V and J ends, which lost 1 base and 5 bases, there was a span of 7 bases. The CDR3 is made up of 13 amino acids. CDR1 is SGHTA, CDR2 FQGTGA, per germline. CDR3 DNA: TGTGCCAGCAGCTTAAGCTATAGAGATACGCAGTATTTT. It codes for CASSLSYRDTQYF.

Only one count was recorded for this clone. This chain connects TRBV27 to TRBJ1-4; 7 nucleotides line up with TRBD1. V trimming: 6 bases; J trimming: 7 bases; junction bases outside the gene matches: 11. Per the germline V gene, CDR1 is MNHEY and CDR2 is SMNVEV (reference sequence). There are 15 residues in the CDR3. The CDR3 loop is CASSTLTGIGEKLFF. CDR3 coding DNA: TGTGCCAGCAGCACCTTGACAGGGATAGGTGAAAAACTGTTTTTT.

The rearrangement uses TRBV5-1 and TRBJ1-6; a possible D gene is TRBD1 (6 bases). CDR3 length equals 16 residues. Trimming took 4 bases from V and 0 from J, leaving 11 bases between them. Germline V gives CDR1 SGHRS, CDR2 YFSETQ. CDR3 protein: CASSTTGSSYNSPLHF. The CDR3 nucleotides read TGCGCCAGCAGCACAACAGGGAGCTCCTATAATTCACCCCTCCACTTT.

This rearrangement joins TRBV6-5 to TRBJ2-5, with D maybe TRBD2 (6 bases). Trimming cost V 2 bases and J 5 bases, with 12 bases left between them. The germline CDR1 and CDR2 sequences are MNHEY and SVGAGI. This CDR3 is 14 amino acids long. This CDR3 is CASSYGSRGETQYF. The CDR3 DNA reads TGTGCCAGCAGTTACGGCAGCCGGGGGGAGACCCAGTACTTC.

This sequence joins TRBV6-1 and TRBJ2-3, with TRBD1 matching 10 bases. The CDR3 totals 13 residues. The junction had 1 base not matched to a gene; V was cut back by 7 bases and J by 3 bases. In germline, CDR1 is MNHNS, CDR2 SASEGT. CDR3 sequence: CASMGQGTDTQYF. The CDR3 bases are TGTGCCAGCATGGGACAGGGGACAGATACGCAGTATTTT.

This chain connects TRBV28 to TRBJ1-6; 8 bases map to TRBD1. Germline V gene sequence: CDR1 MDHEN, CDR2 SYDVKM. This CDR3 is 15 amino acids long. V dropped 2 bases and J dropped 6; count of bases not matched to a gene: 3. Here the CDR3 reads CASSLAGGVNSPLHF. The CDR3 bases are TGTGCCAGCAGTTTAGCAGGGGGCGTTAATTCACCCCTCCACTTT. Looking up the rest from reference TRBV28 and TRBJ1-6 gives the full variable domain: DVKVTQSSRYLVKRTGEKVFLECVQDMDHENMFWYRQDPGLGLRLIYFSYDVKMKEKGDIPEGYSVSREKKERFSLILESASTNQTSMYLCASSLAGGVNSPLHFGNGTRLTVT.

The V gene is TRBV5-1, the J gene TRBJ2-5; 7 bases match TRBD2. After removal of 4 bases from V and 7 bases from J, the junction contained 19 bases not matched to a gene. The CDR3 is made up of 17 amino acids. CDR1 and CDR2 (germline): SGHRS, YFSETQ. CDR3 nucleotides: TGCGCCAGCAGCGCGACTCCTGAGACTAGCCGGGATGGGACCCAGTACTTC. Amino acids: CASSATPETSRDGTQYF.